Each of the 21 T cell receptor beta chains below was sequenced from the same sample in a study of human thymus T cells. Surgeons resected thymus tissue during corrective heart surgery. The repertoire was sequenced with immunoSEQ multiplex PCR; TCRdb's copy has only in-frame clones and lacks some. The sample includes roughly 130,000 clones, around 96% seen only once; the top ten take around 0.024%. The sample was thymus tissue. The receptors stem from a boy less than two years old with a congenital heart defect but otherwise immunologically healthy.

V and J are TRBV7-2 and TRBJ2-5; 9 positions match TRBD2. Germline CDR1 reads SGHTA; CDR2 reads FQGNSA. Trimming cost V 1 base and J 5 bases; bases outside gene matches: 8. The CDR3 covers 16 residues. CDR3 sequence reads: CASSLGVAGAGETQYF. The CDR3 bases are TGTGCCAGCAGCTTAGGGGTAGCGGGGGCTGGGGAGACCCAGTACTTC.

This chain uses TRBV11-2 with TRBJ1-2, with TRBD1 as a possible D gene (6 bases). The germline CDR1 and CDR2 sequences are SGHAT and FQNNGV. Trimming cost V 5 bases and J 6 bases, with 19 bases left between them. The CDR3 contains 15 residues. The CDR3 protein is CASSQRSWEGDGYTF. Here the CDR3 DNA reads TGTGCCAGCAGCCAGAGGAGTTGGGAGGGGGATGGCTACACCTTC. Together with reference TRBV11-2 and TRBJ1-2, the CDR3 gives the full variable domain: EAGVAQSPRYKIIEKRQSVAFWCNPISGHATLYWYQQILGQGPKLLIQFQNNGVVDDSQLPKDRFSAERLKGVDSTLKIQPAKLEDSAVYLCASSQRSWEGDGYTFGSGTRLTVV.

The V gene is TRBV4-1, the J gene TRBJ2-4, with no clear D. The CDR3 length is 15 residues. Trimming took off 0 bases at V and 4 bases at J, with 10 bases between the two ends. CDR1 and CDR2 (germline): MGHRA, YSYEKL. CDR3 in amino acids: CASSQDYSRKNIQYF. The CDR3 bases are TGCGCCAGCAGCCAAGATTACAGTCGAAAAAACATTCAGTACTTC.

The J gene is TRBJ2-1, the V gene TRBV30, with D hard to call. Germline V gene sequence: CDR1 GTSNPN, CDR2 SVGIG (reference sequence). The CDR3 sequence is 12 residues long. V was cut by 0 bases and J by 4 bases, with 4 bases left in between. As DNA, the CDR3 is TGTGCCTGGAGTGTAAATTACAATGAGCAGTTCTTC. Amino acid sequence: CAWSVNYNEQFF.

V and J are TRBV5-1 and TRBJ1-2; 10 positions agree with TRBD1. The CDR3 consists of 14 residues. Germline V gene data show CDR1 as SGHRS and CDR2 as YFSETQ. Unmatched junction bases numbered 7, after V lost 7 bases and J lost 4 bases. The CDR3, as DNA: TGCGCCAGCGGCCCGGGACAGGGGATCTATGGCTACACCTTC. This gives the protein CASGPGQGIYGYTF.

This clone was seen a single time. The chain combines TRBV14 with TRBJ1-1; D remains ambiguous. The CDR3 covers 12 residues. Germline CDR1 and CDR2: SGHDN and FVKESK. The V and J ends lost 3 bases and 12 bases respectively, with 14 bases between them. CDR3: CASSQLGPPSFF. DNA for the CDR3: TGTGCCAGCAGCCAGCTAGGACCGCCGTCTTTCTTT.

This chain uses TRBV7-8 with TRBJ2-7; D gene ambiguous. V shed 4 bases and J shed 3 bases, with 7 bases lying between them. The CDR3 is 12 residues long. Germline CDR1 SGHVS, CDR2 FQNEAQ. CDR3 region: CASSSENYEQYF. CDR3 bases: TGTGCCAGCAGCTCAGAAAACTACGAGCAGTACTTC.

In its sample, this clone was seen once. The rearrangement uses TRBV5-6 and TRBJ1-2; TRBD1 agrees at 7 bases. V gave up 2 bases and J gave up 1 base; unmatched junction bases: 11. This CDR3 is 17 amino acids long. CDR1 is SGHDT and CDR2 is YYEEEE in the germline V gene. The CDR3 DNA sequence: TGTGCCAGCAGCTTCGGACAGGCGATACGTTTTAACTATGGCTACACCTTC. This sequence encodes CASSFGQAIRFNYGYTF.

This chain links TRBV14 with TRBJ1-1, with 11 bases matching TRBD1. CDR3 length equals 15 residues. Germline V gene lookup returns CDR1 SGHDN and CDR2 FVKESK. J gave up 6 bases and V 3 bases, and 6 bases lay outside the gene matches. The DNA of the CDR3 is TGTGCCAGCAGCCAGGCGGACAGGGGGCCCGCTGAAGCTTTCTTT. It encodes CASSQADRGPAEAFF.

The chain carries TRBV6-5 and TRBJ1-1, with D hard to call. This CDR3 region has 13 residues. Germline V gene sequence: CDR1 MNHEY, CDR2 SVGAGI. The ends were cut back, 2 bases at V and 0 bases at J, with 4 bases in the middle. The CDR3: CASSYAVNTEAFF. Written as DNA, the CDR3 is TGTGCCAGCAGTTACGCAGTGAACACTGAAGCTTTCTTT.

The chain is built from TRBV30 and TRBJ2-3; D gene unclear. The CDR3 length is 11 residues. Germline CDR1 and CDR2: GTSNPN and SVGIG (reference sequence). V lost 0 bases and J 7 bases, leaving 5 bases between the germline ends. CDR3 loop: CAWSVGNTQYF. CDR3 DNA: TGTGCCTGGAGTGTGGGAAATACGCAGTATTTT.

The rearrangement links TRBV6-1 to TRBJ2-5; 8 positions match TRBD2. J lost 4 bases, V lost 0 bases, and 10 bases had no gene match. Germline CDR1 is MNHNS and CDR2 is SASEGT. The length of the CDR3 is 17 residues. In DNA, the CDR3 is TGTGCCAGCAGTGAAGCGCTGGCGGGGGGTAAGGTAGAGACCCAGTACTTC. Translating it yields CASSEALAGGKVETQYF.

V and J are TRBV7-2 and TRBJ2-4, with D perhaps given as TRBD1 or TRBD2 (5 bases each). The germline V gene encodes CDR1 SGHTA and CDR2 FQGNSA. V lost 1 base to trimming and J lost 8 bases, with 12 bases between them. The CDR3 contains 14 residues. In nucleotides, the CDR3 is TGTGCCAGCAGCTTAGGGGGCGGGTGGGACATTCAGTACTTC. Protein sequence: CASSLGGGWDIQYF.

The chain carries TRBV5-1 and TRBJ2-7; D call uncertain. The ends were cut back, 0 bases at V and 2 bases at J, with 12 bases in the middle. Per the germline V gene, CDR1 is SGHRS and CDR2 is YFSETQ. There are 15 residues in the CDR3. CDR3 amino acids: CASSLGGSETYEQYF. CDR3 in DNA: TGCGCCAGCAGCTTGGGCGGCAGTGAGACCTACGAGCAGTACTTC.

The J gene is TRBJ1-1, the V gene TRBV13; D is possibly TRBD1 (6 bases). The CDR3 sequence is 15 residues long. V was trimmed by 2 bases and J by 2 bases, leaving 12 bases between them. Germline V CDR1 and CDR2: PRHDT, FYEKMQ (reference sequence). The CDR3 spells CASSLLTGLNTEAFF. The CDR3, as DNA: TGTGCCAGCAGCTTACTTACAGGGCTTAACACTGAAGCTTTCTTT. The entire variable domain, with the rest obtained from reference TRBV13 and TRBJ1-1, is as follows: AAGVIQSPRHLIKEKRETATLKCYPIPRHDTVYWYQQGPGQDPQFLISFYEKMQSDKGSIPDRFSAQQFSDYHSELNMSSLELGDSALYFCASSLLTGLNTEAFFGQGTRLTVV.

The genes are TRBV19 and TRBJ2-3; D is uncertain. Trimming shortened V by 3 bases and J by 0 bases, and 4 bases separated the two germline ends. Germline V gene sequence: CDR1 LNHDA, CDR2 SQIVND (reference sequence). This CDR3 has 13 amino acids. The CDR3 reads CASSIQSTDTQYF. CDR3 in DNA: TGTGCCAGTAGTATCCAAAGCACAGATACGCAGTATTTT.

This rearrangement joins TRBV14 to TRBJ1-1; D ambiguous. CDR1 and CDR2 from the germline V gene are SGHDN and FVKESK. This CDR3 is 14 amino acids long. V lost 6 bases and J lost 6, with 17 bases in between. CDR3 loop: CASSKDGWSAEAFF. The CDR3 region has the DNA TGTGCCAGCAGTAAGGACGGCTGGTCGGCTGAAGCTTTCTTT.

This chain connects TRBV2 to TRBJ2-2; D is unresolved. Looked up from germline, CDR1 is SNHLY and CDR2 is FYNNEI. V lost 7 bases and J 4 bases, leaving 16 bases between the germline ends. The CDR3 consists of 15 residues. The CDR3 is CASNPGHIGTGELFF. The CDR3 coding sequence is TGTGCCAGCAATCCTGGGCATATTGGCACCGGGGAGCTGTTTTTT.

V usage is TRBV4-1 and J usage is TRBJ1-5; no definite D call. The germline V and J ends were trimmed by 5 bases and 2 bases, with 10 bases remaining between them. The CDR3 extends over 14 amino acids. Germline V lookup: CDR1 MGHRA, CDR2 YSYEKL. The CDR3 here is CASSRDSGNQPQHF. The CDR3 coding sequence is TGCGCCAGCAGCAGGGATAGCGGCAATCAGCCCCAGCATTTT.

CDR3 sequence reads: CASSRDRAEAFF. The CDR3, as DNA: TGTGCCAGCAGCCGGGACAGGGCTGAAGCTTTCTTT. V gene TRBV5-4 combines with J gene TRBJ1-1, with 9 bases identical to TRBD1. The germline V gene encodes CDR1 SGHNT and CDR2 YYREEE (reference sequence). CDR3 length: 12 residues. The V gene end was trimmed by 4 bases and the J gene end by 6 bases; junction bases not matched to a gene: 1.

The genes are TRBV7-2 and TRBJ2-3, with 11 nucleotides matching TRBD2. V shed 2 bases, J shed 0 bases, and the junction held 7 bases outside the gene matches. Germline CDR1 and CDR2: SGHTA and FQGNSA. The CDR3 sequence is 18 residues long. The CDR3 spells CASSLRTGTSGSTDTQYF. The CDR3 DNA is TGTGCCAGCAGCTTAAGAACCGGGACTAGCGGTAGCACAGATACGCAGTATTTT. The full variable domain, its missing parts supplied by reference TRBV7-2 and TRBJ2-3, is GAGVSQSPSNKVTEKGKDVELRCDPISGHTALYWYRQSLGQGLEFLIYFQGNSAPDKSGLPSDRFSAERTGGSVSTLTIQRTQQEDSAVYLCASSLRTGTSGSTDTQYFGPGTRLTVL.